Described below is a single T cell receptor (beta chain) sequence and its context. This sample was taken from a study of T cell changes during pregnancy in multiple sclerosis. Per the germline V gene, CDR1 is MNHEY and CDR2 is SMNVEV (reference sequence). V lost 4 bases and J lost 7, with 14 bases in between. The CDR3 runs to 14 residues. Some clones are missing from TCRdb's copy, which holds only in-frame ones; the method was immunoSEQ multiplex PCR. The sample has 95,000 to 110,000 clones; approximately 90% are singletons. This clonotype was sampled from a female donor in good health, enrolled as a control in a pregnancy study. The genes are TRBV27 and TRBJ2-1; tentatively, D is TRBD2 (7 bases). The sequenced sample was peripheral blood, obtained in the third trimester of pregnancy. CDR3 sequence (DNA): TGTGCCAGCAGTTGGGGGGGGGACAATAATGAGCAGTTCTTC. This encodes CASSWGGDNNEQFF.